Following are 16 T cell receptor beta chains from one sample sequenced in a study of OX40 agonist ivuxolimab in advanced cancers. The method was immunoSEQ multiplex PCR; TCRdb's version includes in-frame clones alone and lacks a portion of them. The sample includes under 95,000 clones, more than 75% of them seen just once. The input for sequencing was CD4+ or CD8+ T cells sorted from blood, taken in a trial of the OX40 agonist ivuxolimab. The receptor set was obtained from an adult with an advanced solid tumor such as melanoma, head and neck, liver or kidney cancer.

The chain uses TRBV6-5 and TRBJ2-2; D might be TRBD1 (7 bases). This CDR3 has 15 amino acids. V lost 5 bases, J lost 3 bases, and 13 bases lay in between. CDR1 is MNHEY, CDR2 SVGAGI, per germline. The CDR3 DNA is TGTGCCAGCAGTCCCCGGAGGGGGCACACCGGGGAGCTGTTTTTT. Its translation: CASSPRRGHTGELFF.

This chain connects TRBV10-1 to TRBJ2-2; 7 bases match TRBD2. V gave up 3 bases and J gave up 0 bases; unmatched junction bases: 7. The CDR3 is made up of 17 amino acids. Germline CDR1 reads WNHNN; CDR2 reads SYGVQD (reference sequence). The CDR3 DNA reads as TGCGCCAGCAGTGACCCGGGGGAGGGTACGAACACCGGGGAGCTGTTTTTT. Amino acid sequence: CASSDPGEGTNTGELFF.

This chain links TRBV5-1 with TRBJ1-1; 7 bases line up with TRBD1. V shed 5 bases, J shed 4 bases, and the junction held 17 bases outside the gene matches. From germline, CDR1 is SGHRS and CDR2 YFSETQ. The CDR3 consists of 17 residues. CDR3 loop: CASSRGDSHTLGTEAFF. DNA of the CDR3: TGCGCCAGCAGTCGGGGGGACAGCCACACCCTAGGCACTGAAGCTTTCTTT.

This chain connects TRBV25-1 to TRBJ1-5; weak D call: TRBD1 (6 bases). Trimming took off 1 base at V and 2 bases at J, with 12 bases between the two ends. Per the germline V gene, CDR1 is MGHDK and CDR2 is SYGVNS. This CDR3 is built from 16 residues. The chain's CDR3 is CASSESGRGGNQPQHF. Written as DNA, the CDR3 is TGTGCCAGCAGTGAATCTGGCAGGGGTGGCAATCAGCCCCAGCATTTT.

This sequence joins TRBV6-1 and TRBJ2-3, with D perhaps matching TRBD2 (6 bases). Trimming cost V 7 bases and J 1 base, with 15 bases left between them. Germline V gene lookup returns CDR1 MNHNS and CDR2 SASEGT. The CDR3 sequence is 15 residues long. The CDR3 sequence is CASTLDWRGTDTQYF. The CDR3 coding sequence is TGTGCCAGCACCCTAGACTGGAGGGGCACAGATACGCAGTATTTT.

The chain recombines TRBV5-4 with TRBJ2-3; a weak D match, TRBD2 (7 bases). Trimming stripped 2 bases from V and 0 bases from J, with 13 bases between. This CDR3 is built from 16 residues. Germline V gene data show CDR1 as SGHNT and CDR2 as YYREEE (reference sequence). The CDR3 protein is CASSFGGGVSTDTQYF. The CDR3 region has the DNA TGTGCCAGCAGCTTTGGAGGGGGGGTCAGCACAGATACGCAGTATTTT.

The CDR3, as DNA: TGTGCCAGCAGTGAAGAGGGGAGGGAATACGAGCAGTACTTC. It yields the protein CASSEEGREYEQYF. The chain joins TRBV6-1 to TRBJ2-7; 7 bases are shared with TRBD2. The CDR3 is 14 amino acids. Germline assignment: CDR1 MNHNS and CDR2 SASEGT. J was trimmed by 4 bases and V by 1 base; bases with no gene match: 4.

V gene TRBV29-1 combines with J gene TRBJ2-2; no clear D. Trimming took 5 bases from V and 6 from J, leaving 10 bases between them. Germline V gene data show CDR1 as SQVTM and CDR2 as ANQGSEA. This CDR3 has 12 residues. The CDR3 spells CSVRSPPGELFF. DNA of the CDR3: TGCAGCGTTCGATCCCCTCCCGGGGAGCTGTTTTTT.

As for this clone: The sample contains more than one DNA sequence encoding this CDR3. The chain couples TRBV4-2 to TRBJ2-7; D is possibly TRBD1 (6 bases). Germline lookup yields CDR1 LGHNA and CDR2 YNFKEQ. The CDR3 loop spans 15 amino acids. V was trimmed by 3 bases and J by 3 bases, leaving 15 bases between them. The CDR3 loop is CASSQVQGSDYEQYF. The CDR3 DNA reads TGTGCCAGCAGCCAGGTACAGGGTTCAGACTACGAGCAGTACTTC.

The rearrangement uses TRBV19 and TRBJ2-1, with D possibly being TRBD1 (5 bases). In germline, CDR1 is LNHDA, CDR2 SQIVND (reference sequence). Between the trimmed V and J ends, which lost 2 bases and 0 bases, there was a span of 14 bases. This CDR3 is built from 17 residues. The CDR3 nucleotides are TGTGCCAGTAGTATAAGGGGCTCCTTAGGCTCCTACAATGAGCAGTTCTTC. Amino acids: CASSIRGSLGSYNEQFF.

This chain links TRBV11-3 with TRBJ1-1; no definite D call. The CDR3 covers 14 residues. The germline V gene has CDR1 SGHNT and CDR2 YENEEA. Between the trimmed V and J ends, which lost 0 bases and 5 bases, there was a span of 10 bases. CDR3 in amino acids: CASSLDGVRTEAFF. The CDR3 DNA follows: TGTGCCAGCAGCTTAGACGGGGTTAGAACTGAAGCTTTCTTT.

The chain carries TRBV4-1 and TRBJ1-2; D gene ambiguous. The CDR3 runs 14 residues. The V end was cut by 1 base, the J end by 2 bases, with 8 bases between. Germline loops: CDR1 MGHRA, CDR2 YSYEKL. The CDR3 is CASSQVNSNYGYTF. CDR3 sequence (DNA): TGCGCCAGCAGCCAAGTAAACAGCAACTATGGCTACACCTTC.

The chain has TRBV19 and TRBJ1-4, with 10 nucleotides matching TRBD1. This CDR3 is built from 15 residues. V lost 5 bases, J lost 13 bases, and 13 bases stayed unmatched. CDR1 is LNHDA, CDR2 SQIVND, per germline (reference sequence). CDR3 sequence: CASSQTGLDRGALFF. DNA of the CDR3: TGTGCCAGTAGTCAAACTGGGTTGGACAGGGGGGCACTGTTTTTT. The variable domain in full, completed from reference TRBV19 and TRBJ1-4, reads DGGITQSPKYLFRKEGQNVTLSCEQNLNHDAMYWYRQDPGQGLRLIYYSQIVNDFQKGDIAEGYSVSREKKESFPLTVTSAQKNPTAFYLCASSQTGLDRGALFFGSGTQLSVL.

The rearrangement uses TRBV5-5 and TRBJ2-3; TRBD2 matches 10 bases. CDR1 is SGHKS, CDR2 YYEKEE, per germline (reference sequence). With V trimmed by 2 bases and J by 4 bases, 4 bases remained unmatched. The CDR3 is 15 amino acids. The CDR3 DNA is TGTGCCAGCAGCTTCTTAGCGGGAGGAGCAGATACGCAGTATTTT. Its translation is CASSFLAGGADTQYF.

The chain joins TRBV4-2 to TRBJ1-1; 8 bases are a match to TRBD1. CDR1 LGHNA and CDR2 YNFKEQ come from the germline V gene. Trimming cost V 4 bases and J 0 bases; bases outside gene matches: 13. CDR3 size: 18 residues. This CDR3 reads CASSPSAFTGQVNTEAFF. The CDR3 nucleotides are TGTGCCAGCAGCCCGTCCGCTTTTACGGGACAGGTGAACACTGAAGCTTTCTTT.

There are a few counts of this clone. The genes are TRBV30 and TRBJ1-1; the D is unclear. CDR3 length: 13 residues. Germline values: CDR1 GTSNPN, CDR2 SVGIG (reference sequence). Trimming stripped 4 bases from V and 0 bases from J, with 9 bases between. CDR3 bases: TGTGCCTGGATGGTACAGATGAACACTGAAGCTTTCTTT. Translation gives CAWMVQMNTEAFF.